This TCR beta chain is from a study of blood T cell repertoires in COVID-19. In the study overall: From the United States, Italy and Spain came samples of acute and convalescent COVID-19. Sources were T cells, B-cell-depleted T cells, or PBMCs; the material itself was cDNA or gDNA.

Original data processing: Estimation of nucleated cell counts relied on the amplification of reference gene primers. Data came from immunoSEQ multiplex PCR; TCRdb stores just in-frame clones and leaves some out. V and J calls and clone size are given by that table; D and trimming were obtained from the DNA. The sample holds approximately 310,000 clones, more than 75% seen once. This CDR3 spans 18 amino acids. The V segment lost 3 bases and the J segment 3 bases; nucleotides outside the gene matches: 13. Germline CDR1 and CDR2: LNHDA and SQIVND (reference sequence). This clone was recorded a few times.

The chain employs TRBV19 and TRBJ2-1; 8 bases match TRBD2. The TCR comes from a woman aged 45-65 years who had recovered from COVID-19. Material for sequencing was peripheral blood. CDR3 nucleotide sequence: TGTGCCAGTAGTATTCTGAGCGGTCGGGAGGGCTTCTACAATGAGCAGTTCTTC. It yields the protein CASSILSGREGFYNEQFF.